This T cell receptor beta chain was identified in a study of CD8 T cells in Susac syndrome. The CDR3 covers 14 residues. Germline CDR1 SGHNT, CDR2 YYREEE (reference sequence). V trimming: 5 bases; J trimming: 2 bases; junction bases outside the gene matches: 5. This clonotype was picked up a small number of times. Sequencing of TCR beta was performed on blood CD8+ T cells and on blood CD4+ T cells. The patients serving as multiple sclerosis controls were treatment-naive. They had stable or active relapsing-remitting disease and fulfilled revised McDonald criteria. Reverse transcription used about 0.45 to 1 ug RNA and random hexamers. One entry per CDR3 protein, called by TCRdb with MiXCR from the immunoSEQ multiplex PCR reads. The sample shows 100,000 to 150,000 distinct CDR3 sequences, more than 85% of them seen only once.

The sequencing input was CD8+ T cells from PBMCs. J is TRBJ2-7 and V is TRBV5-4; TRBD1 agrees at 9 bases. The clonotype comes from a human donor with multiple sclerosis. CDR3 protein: CASSAGTGTYEQYV. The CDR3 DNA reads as TGTGCCAGCAGTGCCGGGACAGGGACCTACGAGCAGTACGTC.